A single sample gave rise to the 13 T cell receptor beta chains below, sequenced in a study of T cells after yellow fever vaccination. From the 5' RACE reads, TCRdb called clonotypes with MiXCR, one entry per CDR3 protein. The sample records about 260,000 distinct CDR3 sequences, roughly 5.2% being singletons. Sample: CD4+ T cells sorted from PBMCs, taken on the day of the yellow fever booster vaccination. The receptor set was obtained from a man younger than 35 who received the YFV17D yellow fever vaccine.

This clonotype was seen a few times. The chain links TRBV4-3 to TRBJ1-6; D remains unclear. Germline V gene sequence: CDR1 LGHNA, CDR2 YSLEER. This CDR3 region has 18 residues. V lost 0 bases and J lost 0, with 12 bases in between. The CDR3 bases are TGCGCCAGCAGCCAAGATAAGGCTTCGGGCTCCTATAATTCACCCCTCCACTTT. It codes for CASSQDKASGSYNSPLHF.

This clonotype has at least ten counts. The gene calls are TRBV18 and TRBJ2-5; D is uncertain. The V end was cut by 6 bases, the J end by 3 bases, with 11 bases between. Germline V gene data show CDR1 as KGHSH and CDR2 as LQKENI. This CDR3 has 13 amino acids. CDR3 loop: CASSTIPKETQYF. Written as DNA, the CDR3 is TGTGCCAGCTCTACCATTCCGAAAGAGACCCAGTACTTC.

The sample holds many counts of this clonotype. The chain combines TRBV20-1 with TRBJ1-1, with 7 bases lining up with TRBD1. This CDR3 is built from 13 residues. The germline gives CDR1 DFQATT, CDR2 SNEGSKA (reference sequence). J was trimmed by 3 bases and V by 5 bases; bases with no gene match: 6. The CDR3 DNA is TGCAGTGCTTCTCGTGACAGGGACACTGAAGCTTTCTTT. It codes for CSASRDRDTEAFF.

The chain couples TRBV6-5 to TRBJ2-5, with D perhaps given as TRBD1 or TRBD2 (5 bases each). The CDR3 has 14 amino acids. V was trimmed by 0 bases and J by 5 bases, leaving 10 bases between them. The germline CDR1 and CDR2 sequences are MNHEY and SVGAGI. This CDR3 reads CASSYSGDRETQYF. The DNA for the CDR3 is TGTGCCAGCAGTTACTCCGGGGACCGGGAGACCCAGTACTTC.

This clonotype has just a few counts. The chain combines TRBV5-1 with TRBJ1-1; no clear D. This CDR3 is built from 15 residues. Germline loops: CDR1 SGHRS, CDR2 YFSETQ. The ends were cut back, 2 bases at V and 0 bases at J, with 11 bases in the middle. CDR3 bases: TGCGCCAGCAGCTTCGGCAGCACAGTGAACACTGAAGCTTTCTTT. It yields the protein CASSFGSTVNTEAFF. The full variable domain, with the rest looked up from reference TRBV5-1 and TRBJ1-1, is KAGVTQTPRYLIKTRGQQVTLSCSPISGHRSVSWYQQTPGQGLQFLFEYFSETQRNKGNFPGRFSGRQFSNSRSEMNVSTLELGDSALYLCASSFGSTVNTEAFFGQGTRLTVV.

At least ten counts were recorded for this clonotype. A read error may account for a junction end that differs from germline. The chain joins TRBV2 to TRBJ2-5, with TRBD2 matching over 13 bases. CDR1 SNHLY and CDR2 FYNNEI come from the germline V gene. The CDR3 totals 17 residues. CDR3 residues: CASSKATSGGEQETQYF. CDR3 bases: TGTGCCAGCAGTAAAGCTACTAGCGGGGGGGAACAAGAGACCCAGTACTTC.

This clonotype was found a few times. The chain employs TRBV19 and TRBJ2-5, with D maybe TRBD2 (6 bases). V lost 8 bases to trimming and J lost 4 bases, with 11 bases between them. The CDR3 is made up of 12 amino acids. Germline V lookup: CDR1 LNHDA, CDR2 SQIVND (reference sequence). The CDR3 sequence is CASHGTGETQYF. CDR3 in DNA: TGTGCCAGTCACGGGACTGGAGAGACCCAGTACTTC.

CDR3 nucleotides: TGTGCCAGCAGTTACGCAGGTTGGAACACTGAAGCTTTCTTT. The encoded protein is CASSYAGWNTEAFF. The V and J genes are TRBV6-2 or TRBV6-3 and TRBJ1-1; D is unclear. From germline, CDR1 is MNHEY and CDR2 SVGEGT. The CDR3 has 14 residues. With 2 bases removed from V and 1 base from J, the gap between germline ends came to 8 bases.

This clonotype has only a few counts. The chain couples TRBV5-6 to TRBJ1-2; D is unresolved. Germline CDR1 is SGHDT and CDR2 is YYEEEE. The V end lost 0 bases, the J end lost 5 bases, and 11 bases lay between the germline ends. The CDR3 covers 14 residues. CDR3 nucleotides: TGTGCCAGCAGCTTGGTACACAGAAGGTATGGCTACACCTTC. Protein product: CASSLVHRRYGYTF.

This clonotype showed up many times. The rearrangement links TRBV12-3 or TRBV12-4 to TRBJ2-7; the match to TRBD1 covers 11 bases. The CDR3 contains 16 residues. Trimming took 1 base from V and 1 from J; bases not matched to a gene: 3. The CDR3, as DNA: TGTGCCAGCAGTTTAGGAGGGACAGGGGGGTCCTACGAGCAGTACTTC. Its translation is CASSLGGTGGSYEQYF.

This clonotype was detected ten times or more. The V gene is TRBV20-1, the J gene TRBJ1-2; TRBD1 is a possible D gene (5 bases). The CDR3 consists of 12 residues. With 6 bases removed from V and 6 bases from J, the gap between germline ends came to 14 bases. Germline V gene sequence: CDR1 DFQATT, CDR2 SNEGSKA (reference sequence). The CDR3 spells CSADRGANGYTF. The CDR3 nucleotides are TGCAGTGCCGATAGGGGCGCGAATGGCTACACCTTC.

The rearrangement uses TRBV2 and TRBJ1-1; D unresolved. CDR3 length equals 14 residues. From germline, CDR1 is SNHLY and CDR2 FYNNEI. V lost 4 bases and J 4 bases, leaving 13 bases between the germline ends. CDR3 coding DNA: TGTGCCAGCAGTGTGGGCTCTCCGATCACTGAAGCTTTCTTT. Its translation: CASSVGSPITEAFF.

The sample holds many counts of this clonotype. V usage is TRBV6-6 and J usage is TRBJ2-1, with D maybe TRBD2 (5 bases). There are 14 residues in the CDR3. CDR1 is MNHNY, CDR2 SVGAGI, per germline (reference sequence). The V end lost 6 bases, the J end lost 5 bases, and 14 bases lay between the germline ends. Here the CDR3 DNA reads TGTGCCAGCAGCCACTCCGGGGAAGACAATGAGCAGTTCTTC. Amino acids: CASSHSGEDNEQFF.